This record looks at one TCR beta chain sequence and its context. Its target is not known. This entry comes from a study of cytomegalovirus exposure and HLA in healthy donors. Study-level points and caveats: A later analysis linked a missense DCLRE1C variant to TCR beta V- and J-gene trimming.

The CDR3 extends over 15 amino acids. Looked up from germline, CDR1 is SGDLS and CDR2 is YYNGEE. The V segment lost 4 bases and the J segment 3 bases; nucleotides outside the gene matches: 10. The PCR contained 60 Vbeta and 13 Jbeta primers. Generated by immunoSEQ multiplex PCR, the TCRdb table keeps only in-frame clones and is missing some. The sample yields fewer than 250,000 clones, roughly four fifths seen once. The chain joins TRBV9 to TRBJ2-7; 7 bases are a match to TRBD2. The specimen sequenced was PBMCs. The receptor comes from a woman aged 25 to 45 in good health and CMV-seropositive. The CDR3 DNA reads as TGTGCCAGCAGCCCTCAGTCTAGCGGCTTCTACGAGCAGTACTTC. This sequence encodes CASSPQSSGFYEQYF.